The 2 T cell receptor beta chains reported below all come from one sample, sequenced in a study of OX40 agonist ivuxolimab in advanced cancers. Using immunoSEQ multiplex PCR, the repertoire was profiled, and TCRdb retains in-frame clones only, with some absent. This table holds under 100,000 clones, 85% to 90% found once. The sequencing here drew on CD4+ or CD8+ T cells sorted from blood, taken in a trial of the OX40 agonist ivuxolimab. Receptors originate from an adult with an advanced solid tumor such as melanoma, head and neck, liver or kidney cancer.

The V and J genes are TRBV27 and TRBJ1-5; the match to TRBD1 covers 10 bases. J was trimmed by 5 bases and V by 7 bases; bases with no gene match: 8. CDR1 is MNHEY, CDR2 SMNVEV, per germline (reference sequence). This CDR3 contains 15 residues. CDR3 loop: CASTRRGTGDQPQHF. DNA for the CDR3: TGTGCCAGCACTCGCCGCGGGACAGGGGATCAGCCCCAGCATTTT.

CDR3 DNA: TGCGCCAGCAGCTTGGAACCAATCCGGGACAGACTCAATTCACCCCTCCACTTT. It encodes CASSLEPIRDRLNSPLHF. V and J are TRBV5-1 and TRBJ1-6; TRBD1 matches 7 bases. This CDR3 has 18 amino acids. Germline-derived CDR1 and CDR2 are SGHRS and YFSETQ. Losses at the gene ends were 0 bases for V and 7 bases for J; bases not matched to a gene: 13.